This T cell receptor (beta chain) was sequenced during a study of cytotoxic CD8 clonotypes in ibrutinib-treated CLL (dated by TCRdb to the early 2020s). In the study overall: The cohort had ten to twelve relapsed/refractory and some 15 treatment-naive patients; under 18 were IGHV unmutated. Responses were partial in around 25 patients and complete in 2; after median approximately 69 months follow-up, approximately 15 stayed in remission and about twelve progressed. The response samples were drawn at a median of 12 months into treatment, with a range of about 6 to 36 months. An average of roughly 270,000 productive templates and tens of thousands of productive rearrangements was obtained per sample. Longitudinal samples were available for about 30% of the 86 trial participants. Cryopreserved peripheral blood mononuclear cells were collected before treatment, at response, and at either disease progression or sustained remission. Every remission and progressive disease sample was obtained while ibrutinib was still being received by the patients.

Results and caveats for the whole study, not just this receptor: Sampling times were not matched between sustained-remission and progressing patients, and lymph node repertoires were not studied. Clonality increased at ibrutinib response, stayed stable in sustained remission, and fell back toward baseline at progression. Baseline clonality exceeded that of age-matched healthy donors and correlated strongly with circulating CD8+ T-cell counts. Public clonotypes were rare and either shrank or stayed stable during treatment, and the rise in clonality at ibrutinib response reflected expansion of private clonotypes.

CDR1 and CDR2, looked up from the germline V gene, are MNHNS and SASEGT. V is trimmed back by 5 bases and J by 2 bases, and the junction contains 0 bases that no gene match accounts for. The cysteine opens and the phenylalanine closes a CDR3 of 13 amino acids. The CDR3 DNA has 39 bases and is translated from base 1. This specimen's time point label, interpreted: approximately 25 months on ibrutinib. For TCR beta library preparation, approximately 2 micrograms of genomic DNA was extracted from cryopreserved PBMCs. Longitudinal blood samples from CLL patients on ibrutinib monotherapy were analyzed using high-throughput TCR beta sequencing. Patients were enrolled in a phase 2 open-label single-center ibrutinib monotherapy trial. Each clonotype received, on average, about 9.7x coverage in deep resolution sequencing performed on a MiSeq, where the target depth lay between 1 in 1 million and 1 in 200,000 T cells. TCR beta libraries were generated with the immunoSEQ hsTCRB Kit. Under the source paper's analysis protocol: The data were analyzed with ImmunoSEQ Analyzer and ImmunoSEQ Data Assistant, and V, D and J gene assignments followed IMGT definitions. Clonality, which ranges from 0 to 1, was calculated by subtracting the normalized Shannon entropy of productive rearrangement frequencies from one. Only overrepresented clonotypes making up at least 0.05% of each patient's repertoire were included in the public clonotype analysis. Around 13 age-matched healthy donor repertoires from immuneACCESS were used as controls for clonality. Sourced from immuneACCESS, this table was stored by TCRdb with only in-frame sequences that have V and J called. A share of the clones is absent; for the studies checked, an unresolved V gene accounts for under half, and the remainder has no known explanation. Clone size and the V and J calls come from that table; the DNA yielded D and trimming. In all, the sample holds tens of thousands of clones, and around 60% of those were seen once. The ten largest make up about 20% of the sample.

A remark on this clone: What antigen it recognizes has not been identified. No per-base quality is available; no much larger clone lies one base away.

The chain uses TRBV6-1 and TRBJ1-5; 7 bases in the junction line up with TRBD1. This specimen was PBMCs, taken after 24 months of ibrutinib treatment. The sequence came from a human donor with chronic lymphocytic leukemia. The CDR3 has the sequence CASSTGGNQPQHF. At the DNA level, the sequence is TGTGCCAGCAGTACAGGGGGCAATCAGCCCCAGCATTTT.